This TCR beta chain is drawn from a study of response to subunit inactivated influenza vaccine. From germline, CDR1 is SGHTA and CDR2 FQGTGA. Trimming cost V 1 base and J 6 bases, with 6 bases left between them. This CDR3 comprises 13 residues. Study observations and caveats: T cells newly recruited by each seasonal influenza vaccination are few, the authors suggested.

TCRdb reprocessed the RT-PCR reads via MiXCR and lists one record per CDR3 protein. Of around 480,000 distinct CDR3 sequences listed, approximately 15% were seen once; the top ten hold less than 4%. This clonotype was picked up a small number of times. Its matching antigen is unknown. The chain employs TRBV7-3 and TRBJ2-2, with D unresolved. The sample in question was CD4+ T cells sorted from PBMCs, obtained roughly 24 months after vaccination. The TCR comes from a man between 50 and 69 years old who received an inactivated influenza vaccine. CDR3 nucleotides: TGTGCCAGCAGCTTAAGTTATCCCGGGGAGCTGTTTTTT. Its protein product is CASSLSYPGELFF.